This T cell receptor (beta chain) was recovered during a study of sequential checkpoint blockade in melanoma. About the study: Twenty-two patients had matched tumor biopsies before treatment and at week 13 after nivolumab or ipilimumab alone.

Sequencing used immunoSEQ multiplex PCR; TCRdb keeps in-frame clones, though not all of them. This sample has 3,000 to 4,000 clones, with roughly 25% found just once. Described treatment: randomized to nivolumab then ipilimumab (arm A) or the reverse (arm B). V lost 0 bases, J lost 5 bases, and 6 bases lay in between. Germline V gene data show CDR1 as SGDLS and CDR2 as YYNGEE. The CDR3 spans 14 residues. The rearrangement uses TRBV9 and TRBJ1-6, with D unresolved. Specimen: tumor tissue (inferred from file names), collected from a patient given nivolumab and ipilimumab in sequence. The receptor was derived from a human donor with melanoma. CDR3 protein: CASSVGQNNSPLHF. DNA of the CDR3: TGTGCCAGCAGCGTAGGGCAGAATAATTCACCCCTCCACTTT.